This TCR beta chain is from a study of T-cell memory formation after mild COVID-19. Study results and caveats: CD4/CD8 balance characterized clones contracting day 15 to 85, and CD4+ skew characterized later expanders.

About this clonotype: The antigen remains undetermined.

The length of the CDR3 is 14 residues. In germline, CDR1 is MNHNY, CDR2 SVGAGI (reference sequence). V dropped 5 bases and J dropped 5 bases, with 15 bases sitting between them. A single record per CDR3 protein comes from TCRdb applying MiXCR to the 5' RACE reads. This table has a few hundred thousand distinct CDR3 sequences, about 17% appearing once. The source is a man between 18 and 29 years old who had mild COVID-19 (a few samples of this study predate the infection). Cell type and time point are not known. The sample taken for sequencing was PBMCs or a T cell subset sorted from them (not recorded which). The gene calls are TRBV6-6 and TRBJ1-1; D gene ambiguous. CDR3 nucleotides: TGTGCCAGCAGTCCTAATTCGGTAGGGACTGAAGCTTTCTTT. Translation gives CASSPNSVGTEAFF.